The next 10 T cell receptor beta chains were all read from a single sample in a study of OX40 agonist ivuxolimab in advanced cancers. This table comes from immunoSEQ multiplex PCR, and its TCRdb copy is limited to in-frame clones, with some not included. The sample has roughly 80,000 clones, around 81% seen once. Sequenced material: CD4+ or CD8+ T cells sorted from blood, taken in a trial of the OX40 agonist ivuxolimab. The receptors stem from an adult with an advanced solid tumor such as melanoma, head and neck, liver or kidney cancer.

J is TRBJ2-4 and V is TRBV28; 7 bases match TRBD1. V shed 3 bases, J shed 6 bases, and the junction held 11 bases outside the gene matches. From germline, CDR1 is MDHEN and CDR2 SYDVKM. The CDR3 contains 16 residues. The CDR3 DNA is TGTGCCAGCAGTTTGCCGACAGGGTCGTTCCTAAACATTCAGTACTTC. This gives the protein CASSLPTGSFLNIQYF.

This clone was seen a single time. V gene TRBV10-3 combines with J gene TRBJ2-7, with a weak D call TRBD2 (6 bases). The CDR3 totals 13 residues. Germline V gene lookup returns CDR1 ENHRY and CDR2 SYGVKD. Trimming removed 2 bases from V and 3 bases from J, with 8 bases in between. The CDR3 sequence is CAISEARGYEQYF. CDR3 DNA: TGTGCCATCAGTGAGGCGCGGGGCTACGAGCAGTACTTC.

The chain links TRBV7-2 to TRBJ2-5; 8 bases are shared with TRBD1. Germline-derived CDR1 and CDR2 are SGHTA and FQGNSA. The CDR3 loop spans 14 amino acids. V shed 8 bases and J 4 bases; nucleotides not matched to a gene: 9. The CDR3 protein is CASLRQGALETQYF. The DNA for the CDR3 is TGTGCCAGCCTTCGCCAGGGGGCACTAGAGACCCAGTACTTC.

This clone has only one observation. The rearrangement joins TRBV7-2 to TRBJ1-2; D is uncertain. Germline-derived CDR1 and CDR2 are SGHTA and FQGNSA. This CDR3 region has 14 residues. Trimming removed 1 base from V and 0 bases from J, with 6 bases in between. This CDR3 is CASSLEVANYGYTF. In DNA, the CDR3 is TGTGCCAGCAGCTTAGAAGTTGCTAACTATGGCTACACCTTC.

This chain joins TRBV27 and TRBJ2-2; TRBD1 might be the D (5 bases). V lost 6 bases to trimming and J lost 1 base, with 9 bases between them. CDR3 length: 14 amino acids. The germline V gene encodes CDR1 MNHEY and CDR2 SMNVEV (reference sequence). CDR3 sequence reads: CASRGVWNTGELFF. In nucleotides, the CDR3 is TGTGCCAGCAGAGGGGTGTGGAACACCGGGGAGCTGTTTTTT.

The chain recombines TRBV5-8 with TRBJ2-5; D is undetermined. The germline gives CDR1 SGHTS, CDR2 YDEGEE. The CDR3 runs 15 residues. V lost 0 bases to trimming and J lost 3 bases, with 12 bases between them. CDR3 loop: CASSLDGRFEETQYF. The CDR3 DNA reads TGTGCCAGCAGCTTGGATGGCAGGTTCGAAGAGACCCAGTACTTC.

The gene calls are TRBV28 and TRBJ1-2; maybe TRBD1 (5 bases). The length of the CDR3 is 15 residues. Trimming left V 5 bases short and J 5 bases short, with 18 bases between. Germline CDR1 MDHEN, CDR2 SYDVKM. This chain's CDR3 is CASSTPRTLSYGYTF. The CDR3 region has the DNA TGTGCCAGCAGTACGCCGAGGACACTGAGTTATGGCTACACCTTC.

CDR3 protein: CASSLGRAGQPQHF. CDR3 coding DNA: TGTGCCAGCAGCCTGGGACGGGCCGGTCAGCCCCAGCATTTT. The genes are TRBV11-2 and TRBJ1-5, with D possibly TRBD1 on 5 matching bases. The ends were cut back, 5 bases at V and 6 bases at J, with 14 bases in the middle. Germline CDR1 and CDR2: SGHAT and FQNNGV. This CDR3 is 14 amino acids long.

This chain joins TRBV11-2 and TRBJ2-7, with a possible D match to TRBD2 (6 bases). Trimming shortened V by 4 bases and J by 5 bases, and 15 bases separated the two germline ends. Germline CDR1 SGHAT, CDR2 FQNNGV. The CDR3 covers 14 residues. Written as DNA, the CDR3 is TGTGCCAGCAGCTCCGGGGCGGGGTCCGACGAGCAGTACTTC. It specifies CASSSGAGSDEQYF.

The DNA of the CDR3 is TGTGCCAGCAGCCAAGGGGGAAGGGTGACAGATACGCAGTATTTT. Its translation: CASSQGGRVTDTQYF. This chain links TRBV7-2 with TRBJ2-3, with D possibly matching TRBD1 (6 bases). Germline V gives CDR1 SGHTA, CDR2 FQGNSA. The germline V and J ends were trimmed by 5 bases and 3 bases, with 15 bases remaining between them. This CDR3 has 15 amino acids.